The 28 T cell receptor beta chains given below trace back to one sample, sequenced in a study of blood T cell repertoires in COVID-19. Using immunoSEQ multiplex PCR, the repertoire was profiled, and TCRdb retains in-frame clones only, with some absent. In the table there are roughly 280,000 clones, approximately 86% of which are singletons. Material for sequencing was peripheral blood. The receptors here all came from a man aged 40-50 years with active or convalescent COVID-19.

This chain links TRBV5-6 with TRBJ1-5, with 8 bases lining up with TRBD1. The CDR3 has 17 amino acids. The trim removed 3 bases at V and 0 bases at J, leaving 8 bases unmatched. Germline-derived CDR1 and CDR2 are SGHDT and YYEEEE. The CDR3: CASSWWDRIHSNQPQHF. The CDR3 DNA reads TGTGCCAGCAGCTGGTGGGACAGGATCCATAGCAATCAGCCCCAGCATTTT.

The chain is built from TRBV5-4 and TRBJ2-1, with 12 bases lining up with TRBD2. The V gene's germline CDR1 is SGHNT and CDR2 YYREEE (reference sequence). V was clipped by 4 bases and J by 3 bases; unmatched bases: 2. There are 15 residues in the CDR3. The CDR3, as DNA: TGTGCCAGCAGCCGGACTAGCGGGGACTACAATGAGCAGTTCTTC. Encoded protein: CASSRTSGDYNEQFF.

The chain carries TRBV6-6 and TRBJ2-3, with D possibly matching TRBD2 (7 bases). Trimming removed 0 bases at V and 3 bases at J, with 13 bases between. The CDR3 is made up of 16 amino acids. Germline V CDR1 and CDR2: MNHNY, SVGAGI (reference sequence). The CDR3 loop is CASSYSSEGGTDTQYF. CDR3 coding DNA: TGTGCCAGCAGTTACTCTTCGGAGGGGGGGACAGATACGCAGTATTTT.

The chain combines TRBV24-1 with TRBJ1-2; D might be TRBD1 (6 bases). V dropped 4 bases and J dropped 7 bases, with 15 bases sitting between them. The germline CDR1 and CDR2 sequences are KGHDR and SFDVKD. The CDR3 has 14 residues. CDR3 coding DNA: TGTGCCACCAGTGACAATACAGGGTTCTTTGGCTACACCTTC. This encodes CATSDNTGFFGYTF.

This CDR3 reads CASSEARGNEQFF. DNA for the CDR3: TGTGCCAGCAGTGAGGCCAGGGGAAATGAGCAGTTCTTC. V and J are TRBV2 and TRBJ2-1, with TRBD1 as a possible D gene (6 bases). From germline, CDR1 is SNHLY and CDR2 FYNNEI. This CDR3 comprises 13 residues. Trimming took 3 bases from V and 7 from J, leaving 10 bases between them.

The gene calls are TRBV2 and TRBJ1-4; tentative D call: TRBD1 (5 bases). V was shortened by 1 base and J by 4 bases, with 10 bases between the two germline ends. The CDR3 length is 15 residues. CDR1 and CDR2 from the germline V gene are SNHLY and FYNNEI. In DNA, the CDR3 is TGTGCCAGCAGTGAAGAGGCAGGGTTTAATGAAAAACTGTTTTTT. Its translation: CASSEEAGFNEKLFF.

The chain has TRBV5-1 and TRBJ1-1; no firm D call. This CDR3 has 14 amino acids. From germline, CDR1 is SGHRS and CDR2 YFSETQ. Deletions cut 4 bases from V and 8 bases from J, with 18 bases between. The CDR3 spells CASSPGERVGEAFF. DNA for the CDR3: TGCGCCAGCAGCCCTGGCGAGAGGGTGGGGGAAGCTTTCTTT. Full variable domain (outside the CDR3, taken from reference TRBV5-1 and TRBJ1-1): KAGVTQTPRYLIKTRGQQVTLSCSPISGHRSVSWYQQTPGQGLQFLFEYFSETQRNKGNFPGRFSGRQFSNSRSEMNVSTLELGDSALYLCASSPGERVGEAFFGQGTRLTVV.

This rearrangement joins TRBV2 to TRBJ1-2; no reliable D call. Trimming removed 2 bases from V and 4 bases from J, with 8 bases in between. CDR1 and CDR2 from the germline V gene are SNHLY and FYNNEI. The CDR3 runs to 13 residues. CDR3 in amino acids: CASSENRSYGYTF. In DNA, the CDR3 is TGTGCCAGCAGTGAAAATAGGAGCTATGGCTACACCTTC.

The rearrangement links TRBV14 to TRBJ1-1, with D uncertain. Germline-derived CDR1 and CDR2 are SGHDN and FVKESK. The CDR3 loop spans 15 amino acids. Trimming cost V 4 bases and J 0 bases, with 12 bases left between them. CDR3 bases: TGTGCCAGCAGCCCCCGGGGAAACATGAACACTGAAGCTTTCTTT. Its translation is CASSPRGNMNTEAFF. The full variable domain, completed using reference TRBV14 and TRBJ1-1, is EAGVTQFPSHSVIEKGQTVTLRCDPISGHDNLYWYRRVMGKEIKFLLHFVKESKQDESGMPNNRFLAERTGGTYSTLKVQPAELEDSGVYFCASSPRGNMNTEAFFGQGTRLTVV.

The genes are TRBV4-1 and TRBJ2-7, with 7 bases identical to TRBD1. The V and J ends lost 3 bases and 2 bases, in that order; junction bases with no gene match: 4. Germline V gene data show CDR1 as MGHRA and CDR2 as YSYEKL. The CDR3 consists of 14 residues. This CDR3 reads CASSQTGTAYEQYF. CDR3 nucleotide sequence: TGCGCCAGCAGCCAGACCGGGACAGCCTACGAGCAGTACTTC.

This rearrangement joins TRBV4-1 to TRBJ1-3; D is perhaps TRBD1 (5 bases). With 0 bases removed from V and 4 bases from J, the gap between germline ends came to 7 bases. Germline CDR1 is MGHRA and CDR2 is YSYEKL. The CDR3 sequence is 14 residues long. The CDR3 reads CASSQEGVGNTIYF. CDR3 coding DNA: TGCGCCAGCAGCCAAGAAGGGGTAGGAAACACCATATATTTT.

This chain links TRBV9 with TRBJ2-7, with D tentatively TRBD1 (6 bases). The V end was cut by 0 bases, the J end by 7 bases, with 11 bases between. Per the germline V gene, CDR1 is SGDLS and CDR2 is YYNGEE. The CDR3 runs to 13 residues. The CDR3 nucleotides read TGTGCCAGCAGCGTAGACAGGGTAGGTGAGCAGTACTTC. Its translation is CASSVDRVGEQYF.

This rearrangement joins TRBV27 to TRBJ2-7; 9 bases match TRBD2. J gave up 2 bases and V 2 bases, and 4 bases lay outside the gene matches. The CDR3 is 15 residues long. CDR1 and CDR2 (germline): MNHEY, SMNVEV (reference sequence). CDR3 in amino acids: CASSLATSGTYEQYF. The DNA of the CDR3 is TGTGCCAGCAGTTTAGCGACTAGCGGCACCTACGAGCAGTACTTC.

This rearrangement joins TRBV5-1 to TRBJ1-6, with D possibly TRBD1 on 6 matching bases. CDR1 and CDR2 (germline): SGHRS, YFSETQ. Trimming left V 1 base short and J 10 bases short, with 18 bases between. This CDR3 is built from 16 residues. The CDR3 nucleotides read TGCGCCAGCAGCTTGAGCAGGGGTCAGGGAGGGTCACCCCTCCACTTT. Amino acids: CASSLSRGQGGSPLHF. Filled out from reference TRBV5-1 and TRBJ1-6, the complete variable domain reads KAGVTQTPRYLIKTRGQQVTLSCSPISGHRSVSWYQQTPGQGLQFLFEYFSETQRNKGNFPGRFSGRQFSNSRSEMNVSTLELGDSALYLCASSLSRGQGGSPLHFGNGTRLTVT.

CDR3 amino acids: CASSLAGSGANEKLFF. The CDR3 coding sequence is TGCGCCAGCAGCTTGGCCGGTTCGGGGGCTAATGAAAAACTGTTTTTT. The rearrangement links TRBV5-1 to TRBJ1-4; TRBD1 might be the D (5 bases). With 0 bases removed from V and 3 bases from J, the gap between germline ends came to 12 bases. Germline values: CDR1 SGHRS, CDR2 YFSETQ. This CDR3 contains 16 residues.

This chain links TRBV10-1 with TRBJ2-7; no firm D call. V was clipped by 11 bases and J by 6 bases, with 14 bases between them. The CDR3 length is 11 residues. The V gene's germline CDR1 is WNHNN and CDR2 SYGVQD (reference sequence). CDR3 loop: CAPLACGEQYF. CDR3 nucleotides: TGCGCCCCACTTGCGTGTGGCGAGCAGTACTTC.

The rearrangement uses TRBV28 and TRBJ1-2, with D maybe TRBD1 (5 bases). CDR3 size: 15 residues. The germline V gene has CDR1 MDHEN and CDR2 SYDVKM. V lost 2 bases and J lost 0, with 10 bases in between. The CDR3 sequence: CASSLLGGSNYGYTF. The CDR3 coding sequence is TGTGCCAGCAGTTTACTGGGGGGTTCTAACTATGGCTACACCTTC.

V and J are TRBV7-8 and TRBJ1-2; D gene ambiguous. CDR1 SGHVS and CDR2 FQNEAQ come from the germline V gene. The ends were cut back, 5 bases at V and 6 bases at J, with 10 bases in the middle. The CDR3 length is 12 residues. CDR3: CASSRSGDGYTF. CDR3 DNA sequence: TGTGCCAGCAGCAGGTCCGGGGATGGCTACACCTTC.

The chain joins TRBV7-6 to TRBJ1-2, with D possibly being TRBD1 (5 bases). V lost 1 base to trimming and J lost 5 bases, with 14 bases between them. This CDR3 comprises 15 residues. Germline loops: CDR1 SGHVS, CDR2 FNYEAQ. The CDR3 coding sequence is TGTGCCAGCAGCTTAGATGACAGCATTAGTTATGGCTACACCTTC. Protein: CASSLDDSISYGYTF.

The rearrangement links TRBV7-3 to TRBJ2-1; D is perhaps TRBD2 (6 bases). The germline V and J ends were trimmed by 5 bases and 1 base, with 15 bases remaining between them. The CDR3 runs 16 residues. Looked up from germline, CDR1 is SGHTA and CDR2 is FQGTGA. The DNA for the CDR3 is TGTGCCAGCAGCCTACACCTCGGGGGATCCTACAATGAGCAGTTCTTC. Amino acids: CASSLHLGGSYNEQFF. The full variable domain, with the rest looked up from reference TRBV7-3 and TRBJ2-1, is GAGVSQTPSNKVTEKGKYVELRCDPISGHTALYWYRQSLGQGPEFLIYFQGTGAADDSGLPNDRFFAVRPEGSVSTLKIQRTERGDSAVYLCASSLHLGGSYNEQFFGPGTRLTVL.

With respect to this clone: The same CDR3 can be traced to other DNA sequences in this sample. The chain couples TRBV12-3 or TRBV12-4 to TRBJ1-5; no definite D call. There are 12 residues in the CDR3. Trimming took 6 bases from V and 0 from J, leaving 3 bases between them. The CDR3 DNA reads as TGTGCCAGCAGATATAGCAATCAGCCCCAGCATTTT. Its protein is CASRYSNQPQHF.

This sequence joins TRBV29-1 and TRBJ2-5; D remains ambiguous. The V and J ends lost 7 bases and 5 bases respectively, with 11 bases between them. Per the germline V gene, CDR1 is SQVTM and CDR2 is ANQGSEA. The CDR3 loop spans 11 amino acids. The CDR3 region is CSDRIVETQYF. CDR3 nucleotide sequence: TGCAGCGATCGTATCGTCGAGACCCAGTACTTC. Filled out from reference TRBV29-1 and TRBJ2-5, the complete variable domain reads SAVISQKPSRDICQRGTSLTIQCQVDSQVTMMFWYRQQPGQSLTLIATANQGSEATYESGFVIDKFPISRPNLTFSTLTVSNMSPEDSSIYLCSDRIVETQYFGPGTRLLVL.

This chain links TRBV30 with TRBJ2-1, with D possibly TRBD2 on 5 matching bases. This CDR3 region has 15 residues. Trimming shortened V by 4 bases and J by 3 bases, and 16 bases separated the two germline ends. Germline V gene lookup returns CDR1 GTSNPN and CDR2 SVGIG (reference sequence). The CDR3 spells CAWTATEDFYNEQFF. CDR3 sequence (DNA): TGTGCCTGGACCGCGACCGAGGACTTCTACAATGAGCAGTTCTTC.

The chain is built from TRBV18 and TRBJ1-1; a possible D gene is TRBD1 (5 bases). The CDR3 totals 14 residues. V was trimmed by 3 bases and J by 3 bases, leaving 11 bases between them. Germline-derived CDR1 and CDR2 are KGHSH and LQKENI. This CDR3 is CASSPGGADTEAFF. In nucleotides, the CDR3 is TGTGCCAGCTCACCCGGGGGTGCGGACACTGAAGCTTTCTTT. Full variable domain (remainder filled in from reference TRBV18 and TRBJ1-1): NAGVMQNPRHLVRRRGQEARLRCSPMKGHSHVYWYRQLPEEGLKFMVYLQKENIIDESGMPKERFSAEFPKEGPSILRIQQVVRGDSAAYFCASSPGGADTEAFFGQGTRLTVV.

This clone appeared a single time. The chain links TRBV6-1 to TRBJ2-5; 9 bases agree with TRBD1. This CDR3 spans 15 amino acids. Germline CDR1 reads MNHNS; CDR2 reads SASEGT. V shed 0 bases, J shed 1 base, and the junction held 0 bases outside the gene matches. In DNA form, the CDR3 reads TGTGCCAGCAGTGAAGCGACAGGGGGCCAAGAGACCCAGTACTTC. Its protein is CASSEATGGQETQYF.

This clone has a handful of counts. The chain has TRBV2 and TRBJ1-6; D unresolved. The V end was cut by 6 bases, the J end by 0 bases, with 15 bases between. Germline V gives CDR1 SNHLY, CDR2 FYNNEI. The CDR3 extends over 17 amino acids. The CDR3 coding sequence is TGTGCCAGCAGCCCCGGACTATCGAGCTCCTATAATTCACCCCTCCACTTT. It is translated as CASSPGLSSSYNSPLHF.

This clone was detected once. J is TRBJ1-1 and V is TRBV9; D remains unclear. Per germline, CDR1 SGDLS and CDR2 YYNGEE. The V and J ends lost 0 bases and 0 bases respectively, with 18 bases between them. The CDR3 consists of 18 residues. For the CDR3, the DNA is TGTGCCAGCAGCGTAGAAGGAGGGCACAATGACTTGAACACTGAAGCTTTCTTT. Translated: CASSVEGGHNDLNTEAFF.

V gene TRBV14 combines with J gene TRBJ2-5; 7 nucleotides align to TRBD2. V shed 0 bases and J 3 bases; nucleotides not matched to a gene: 7. This CDR3 has 16 residues. Germline CDR1 is SGHDN and CDR2 is FVKESK. As DNA, the CDR3 is TGTGCCAGCAGCCAAGACCGGCTAGCGGCCAAAGAGACCCAGTACTTC. It is translated as CASSQDRLAAKETQYF.